This entry lists 6 T cell receptor beta chains sequenced from one sample in a study of response to subunit inactivated influenza vaccine (dated by TCRdb to 2016 to 2019). Receptor libraries were prepared by RT-PCR. For sequencing, an Illumina HiSeq 2500 was employed. TCRdb passed the public sequencing reads through fastp at Q25 and MiXCR, retaining productive beta sequences. Each record represents a unique CDR3 protein, reported with the most common genes and DNA among its rows. The sample contains hundreds of thousands of distinct CDR3 sequences, less than 20% of them found a single time. The ten most abundant clones make up under 14% of the sample. The sequencing used PBMCs from blood, collected approximately 12 days after vaccination. These receptors all come from a man aged 50-60 years who received an inactivated influenza vaccine. Donor details come from another sample of the same person, matched by shared clones.

The chain links TRBV28 to TRBJ2-1, with 9 bases that match TRBD2. J lost 3 bases, V lost 5 bases, and 11 bases had no gene match. The CDR3 has 17 amino acids. The germline CDR1 and CDR2 sequences are MDHEN and SYDVKM. Written as DNA, the CDR3 is TGTGCCAGCAGTCTTGAGGGCGGGGGGGCCTACTACAATGAGCAGTTCTTC. Its translation is CASSLEGGGAYYNEQFF.

The chain couples TRBV9 to TRBJ1-6; 7 nucleotides align to TRBD1. V lost 4 bases, J lost 7 bases, and 8 bases stayed unmatched. Germline CDR1 SGDLS, CDR2 YYNGEE. The CDR3 totals 15 residues. The CDR3 nucleotides read TGTGCCAGCAGCCCTCAGGGGGACTTCAATTCACCCCTCCACTTT. Translation gives CASSPQGDFNSPLHF.

This clonotype was detected only a few times. V and J are TRBV18 and TRBJ2-7; the D gene is possibly TRBD2 (6 bases). CDR1 is KGHSH and CDR2 is LQKENI in the germline V gene. The V end lost 3 bases, the J end lost 7 bases, and 16 bases lay between the germline ends. This CDR3 is built from 14 residues. CDR3 loop: CASSPPRTRGEQYF. DNA of the CDR3: TGTGCCAGCTCACCTCCTAGGACTCGGGGGGAGCAGTACTTC.

The chain couples TRBV6-1 to TRBJ2-1; 9 bases are shared with TRBD2. This CDR3 spans 17 amino acids. Germline lookup yields CDR1 MNHNS and CDR2 SASEGT. V trimming: 0 bases; J trimming: 4 bases; junction bases outside the gene matches: 7. In DNA form, the CDR3 reads TGTGCCAGCAGTGAAGCGGTCCCTAGCGGGGTTTACAATGAGCAGTTCTTC. It yields the protein CASSEAVPSGVYNEQFF.

The rearrangement joins TRBV18 to TRBJ1-6; a possible D gene is TRBD1 (5 bases). Germline V CDR1 and CDR2: KGHSH, LQKENI. The ends were cut back, 0 bases at V and 6 bases at J, with 9 bases in the middle. The CDR3 has 15 amino acids. CDR3 loop: CASSPPGRVNSPLHF. DNA of the CDR3: TGTGCCAGCTCACCACCGGGACGCGTTAATTCACCCCTCCACTTT.

This rearrangement joins TRBV9 to TRBJ2-1; D gene unclear. V lost 4 bases, J lost 0 bases, and 11 bases lay in between. The CDR3 length is 15 residues. Germline V gene sequence: CDR1 SGDLS, CDR2 YYNGEE. The CDR3 DNA sequence: TGTGCCAGCAGCATACAGTGGACCTCCTACAATGAGCAGTTCTTC. Amino acid sequence: CASSIQWTSYNEQFF.